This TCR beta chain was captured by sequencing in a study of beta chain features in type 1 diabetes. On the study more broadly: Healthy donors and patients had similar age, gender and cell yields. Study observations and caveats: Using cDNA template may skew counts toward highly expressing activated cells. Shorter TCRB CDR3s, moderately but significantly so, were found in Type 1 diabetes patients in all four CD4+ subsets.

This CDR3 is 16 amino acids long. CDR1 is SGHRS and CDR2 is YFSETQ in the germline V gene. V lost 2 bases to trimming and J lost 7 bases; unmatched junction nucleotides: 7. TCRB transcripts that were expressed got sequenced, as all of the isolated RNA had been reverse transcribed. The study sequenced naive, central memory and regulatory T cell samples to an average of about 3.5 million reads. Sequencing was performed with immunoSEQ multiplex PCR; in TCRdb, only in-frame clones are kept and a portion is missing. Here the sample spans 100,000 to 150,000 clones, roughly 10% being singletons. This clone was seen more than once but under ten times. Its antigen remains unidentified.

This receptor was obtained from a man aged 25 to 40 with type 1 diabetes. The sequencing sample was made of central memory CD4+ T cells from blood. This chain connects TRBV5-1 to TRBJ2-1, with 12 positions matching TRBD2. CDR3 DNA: TGCGCCAGCAGCTTAACACTAGCGGGGGGTGAAAATGAGCAGTTCTTC. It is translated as CASSLTLAGGENEQFF. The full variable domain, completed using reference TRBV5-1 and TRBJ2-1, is KAGVTQTPRYLIKTRGQQVTLSCSPISGHRSVSWYQQTPGQGLQFLFEYFSETQRNKGNFPGRFSGRQFSNSRSEMNVSTLELGDSALYLCASSLTLAGGENEQFFGPGTRLTVL.